This T cell receptor beta chain was documented in a study of shared clonotypes between healthy human individuals. Germline loops: CDR1 SQVTM, CDR2 ANQGSEA. This CDR3 is built from 14 residues. V shed 1 base and J shed 5 bases, with 14 bases lying between them. Sequencing used immunoSEQ multiplex PCR; TCRdb keeps in-frame clones, though not all of them. Counted here are around 580,000 clones, roughly 98% occurring once; the ten biggest clones make up approximately 0.33%. In the naive CD8 group, cells lacked CD45RO and were positively selected for CCR7, so terminally differentiated effector memory CD45RA+ cells were left out. Adult Caucasians living in Nashville, Tennessee made up all of the donors.

Sample: naive CD8+ T cells sorted from blood. The source is a man aged 25-45 years in good health. V gene TRBV29-1 combines with J gene TRBJ2-5; perhaps TRBD2 as D (5 bases). The CDR3 bases are TGCAGCGTTGAAGGGACCCCTAGGAGGGAGACCCAGTACTTC. Translation gives CSVEGTPRRETQYF.